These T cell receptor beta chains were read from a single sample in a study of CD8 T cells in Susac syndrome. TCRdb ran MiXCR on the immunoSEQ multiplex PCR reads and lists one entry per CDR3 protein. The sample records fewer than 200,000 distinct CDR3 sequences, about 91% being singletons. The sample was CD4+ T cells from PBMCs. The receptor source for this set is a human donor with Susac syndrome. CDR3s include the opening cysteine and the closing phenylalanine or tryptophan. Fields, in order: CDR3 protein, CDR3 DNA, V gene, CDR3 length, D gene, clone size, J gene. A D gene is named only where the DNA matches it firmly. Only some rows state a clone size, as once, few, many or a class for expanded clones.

cdr3_aa: CASSPRIGGETEAFF; cdr3_nt: TGTGCCAGCAGTCCAAGGATAGGGGGCGAAACTGAAGCTTTCTTT; v_call: TRBV2; cdr3_length: 15; d_call: TRBD1; clone_size: -; j_call: TRBJ1-1
cdr3_aa: CAWYRVGEQFF; cdr3_nt: TGTGCCTGGTACAGGGTCGGTGAGCAGTTCTTC; v_call: TRBV30; cdr3_length: 11; d_call: -; clone_size: -; j_call: TRBJ2-1
cdr3_aa: CASSLEGVDTGELFF; cdr3_nt: TGCGCCAGCAGCTTGGAAGGGGTCGACACCGGGGAGCTGTTTTTT; v_call: TRBV5-1; cdr3_length: 15; d_call: -; clone_size: -; j_call: TRBJ2-2
cdr3_aa: CAISESASHTEAFF; cdr3_nt: TGTGCCATCAGTGAGTCGGCTTCACACACTGAAGCTTTCTTT; v_call: TRBV10-3; cdr3_length: 14; d_call: -; clone_size: -; j_call: TRBJ1-1
cdr3_aa: CASSPGQGGYGYTF; cdr3_nt: TGTGCCAGTAGTCCCGGACAGGGAGGCTATGGCTACACCTTC; v_call: TRBV19; cdr3_length: 14; d_call: TRBD1; clone_size: -; j_call: TRBJ1-2
cdr3_aa: CASSLDRDLNTEAFF; cdr3_nt: TGTGCCAGCAGCTTAGATCGAGATTTGAACACTGAAGCTTTCTTT; v_call: TRBV11-2; cdr3_length: 15; d_call: -; clone_size: few; j_call: TRBJ1-1
cdr3_aa: CASSQDHEGGSLGKQFF; cdr3_nt: TGTGCCAGCAGCCAAGATCATGAAGGGGGAAGCCTTGGTAAGCAGTTCTTC; v_call: TRBV14; cdr3_length: 17; d_call: -; clone_size: -; j_call: TRBJ2-1
cdr3_aa: CASSQLGGHTF; cdr3_nt: TGCGCCAGCAGCCAGCTAGGGGGACACACCTTC; v_call: TRBV4-1; cdr3_length: 11; d_call: -; clone_size: once; j_call: TRBJ1-2
cdr3_aa: CASSLDGALAKNIQYF; cdr3_nt: TGCGCCAGCAGCTTGGATGGGGCTCTCGCCAAAAACATTCAGTACTTC; v_call: TRBV5-1; cdr3_length: 16; d_call: -; clone_size: -; j_call: TRBJ2-4
cdr3_aa: CASSYGIPGLAGEDSYEQYF; cdr3_nt: TGTGCCAGCAGTTACGGTATCCCGGGACTAGCGGGGGAAGATTCCTACGAGCAGTACTTC; v_call: TRBV6-5; cdr3_length: 20; d_call: TRBD2; clone_size: -; j_call: TRBJ2-7
cdr3_aa: CASSIEIGVNQPQHF; cdr3_nt: TGTGCCAGTAGTATAGAGATTGGGGTTAATCAGCCCCAGCATTTT; v_call: TRBV19; cdr3_length: 15; d_call: -; clone_size: -; j_call: TRBJ1-5
cdr3_aa: CAISERTTYNEQFF; cdr3_nt: TGTGCCATCAGTGAGAGGACCACCTACAATGAGCAGTTCTTC; v_call: TRBV10-3; cdr3_length: 14; d_call: -; clone_size: -; j_call: TRBJ2-1
cdr3_aa: CASSGQPYEQYF; cdr3_nt: TGCGCCAGCAGTGGACAGCCCTACGAGCAGTACTTC; v_call: TRBV5-1; cdr3_length: 12; d_call: -; clone_size: few; j_call: TRBJ2-7
cdr3_aa: CASSHLRNYNEQFF; cdr3_nt: TGTGCCAGCAGCCATCTGAGGAACTACAATGAGCAGTTCTTC; v_call: TRBV3-1; cdr3_length: 14; d_call: -; clone_size: -; j_call: TRBJ2-1